The rows below give T cell receptor beta chains drawn from one sample of a study of radiotherapy plus CTLA-4 blockade in lung cancer. The data were produced by immunoSEQ multiplex PCR, yet TCRdb's version contains in-frame clones alone and is incomplete. The table records tens of thousands of clones, around 70% of them present only once. This material consisted of peripheral blood, taken from a patient treated with radiotherapy plus ipilimumab. These TCRs come from a human donor with non-small cell lung cancer who had stable disease on radiotherapy plus ipilimumab. Both conserved end residues are part of each CDR3. The D gene is left open where the match is weak. Some rows mark clone size as missing; the rest say once, few, many or name a class of expanded clone.

TRBJ2-7	TRBV11-3	once	TRBD1	TGTGCCAGCAGCCCTCGGGACAGCAAAGCCTACGAGCAGTACTTC	CASSPRDSKAYEQYF
TRBJ2-3	TRBV2	.	TRBD1	TGTGCCAGCAGGCACAGGGGGAGCACAGATACGCAGTATTTT	CASRHRGSTDTQYF
TRBJ1-5	TRBV15	.	TRBD1	TGTGCCACCAGCAGACACATGGACAGGGGTCGACAGCCCCAGCATTTT	CATSRHMDRGRQPQHF
TRBJ2-7	TRBV29-1	.	.	TGCAGCGTTGCACGCGGGACTGGCAGCCACGAGCAGTACTTC	CSVARGTGSHEQYF
TRBJ2-1	TRBV6-1	.	.	TGTGCCAGCAGTGAAATCTATGAGCAGTTCTTC	CASSEIYEQFF
TRBJ1-2	TRBV5-5	.	.	TGTGCCAGCAGCGAGGATCTCAACTATGGCTACACCTTC	CASSEDLNYGYTF
TRBJ1-5	TRBV6-1	few	.	TGTGCCAGCAGCGGGCAAAGCGGGGGCAATCAGCCCCAGCATTTT	CASSGQSGGNQPQHF
TRBJ2-7	TRBV11-1	few	.	TGTGCCAGCAGCTTAGGGCCCCAAATCGGGGGCTACGAGCAGTACTTC	CASSLGPQIGGYEQYF
TRBJ1-2	TRBV4-1	.	.	TGCGCCAGCAGCCAAGTTCTGGGAGGCTATGGCTACACCTTC	CASSQVLGGYGYTF
TRBJ2-2	TRBV7-6	few	TRBD1	TGTGCCAGCAGCTCACAGGGGAGCCCCAACGGGGAGCTGTTTTTT	CASSSQGSPNGELFF
TRBJ1-6	TRBV9	.	TRBD1	TGTGCCAGCAGCGCTGTAGGGACAGGGGGAGTTCCCCTCCACTTT	CASSAVGTGGVPLHF
TRBJ2-3	TRBV29-1	.	TRBD2	TGCAGCGTGCTGGGACTAGCGGGGGGCCCAGATACGCAGTATTTT	CSVLGLAGGPDTQYF
TRBJ2-5	TRBV7-8	.	TRBD2	TGTGCCAGCAGCTACCAGGCTAGCGGGGGGAAGGAGACCCAGTACTTC	CASSYQASGGKETQYF
TRBJ1-6	TRBV2	few	.	TGTGCCAGCAGTGGACTGGAAGAAAGCTCCTATAATTCACCCCTCCACTTT	CASSGLEESSYNSPLHF
TRBJ2-7	TRBV6-5	.	.	TGTGCCAGCAGTTACGAAGTCGGGGGCTACGAGCAGTACTTC	CASSYEVGGYEQYF
TRBJ1-5	TRBV30	.	TRBD1	TGTGCCTGGAGTACTCGACAGGGGTTCAATCAGCCCCAGCATTTT	CAWSTRQGFNQPQHF
TRBJ2-7	TRBV5-6	.	.	TGTGCCAGCAGCCCCCGTTATAGATTCGACGAGCAGTACTTC	CASSPRYRFDEQYF
TRBJ2-5	TRBV5-4	few	.	TGTGCCAGCAGCTTGGACGGGATGTTCCAAGAGACCCAGTACTTC	CASSLDGMFQETQYF
TRBJ2-7	TRBV27	few	TRBD1	TGTGCCAGCAGCCATCAACAGGGGGTGGGCTACGAGCAGTACTTC	CASSHQQGVGYEQYF
TRBJ1-1	TRBV2	few	.	TGTGCCAGCAGGGCCCGACAGAACACTGAAGCTTTCTTT	CASRARQNTEAFF
TRBJ1-4	TRBV5-1	.	TRBD1	TGCGCCAGCAGCTTCCAACCCGGGACAGGGGGGGGTGAAAAACTGTTTTTT	CASSFQPGTGGGEKLFF
TRBJ2-1	TRBV6-1	.	TRBD2	TGTGCCAGCAGTGAACAGCGGGGGGGCTACGATGAGCAGTTCTTC	CASSEQRGGYDEQFF
TRBJ1-4	TRBV27	few	TRBD1	TGTGCCAGCAGTTTCGGGACAGGAGAAAAACTGTTTTTT	CASSFGTGEKLFF
TRBJ1-6	TRBV11-3	.	.	TGTGCCAGCAGCTTAGGGCAGGGAGGTTCACCCCTCCACTTT	CASSLGQGGSPLHF
TRBJ2-3	TRBV11-2	.	.	TGTGCCAGCAGCCCACTGTTTGTTGATACGCAGTATTTT	CASSPLFVDTQYF
TRBJ1-1	TRBV5-1	.	TRBD1	TGCGCCAGCAGCTACGGACAGGGCGGGAGAAACACTGAAGCTTTCTTT	CASSYGQGGRNTEAFF
TRBJ2-7	TRBV2	.	.	TGTGCCAGCAGTGATTTCCGTTCCTACGAGCAGTACTTC	CASSDFRSYEQYF
TRBJ2-6	TRBV28	once	.	TGTGCCAGCAGTTTAGATGTCGGGGTCCACTCTGGGGCCAACGTCCTGACTTTC	CASSLDVGVHSGANVLTF
TRBJ2-5	TRBV6-6	.	TRBD1	TGTGCCAGCAGTTACTTCGACAGGGTAGAGGAGACCCAGTACTTC	CASSYFDRVEETQYF
TRBJ2-5	TRBV5-1	once	.	TGCGCCAGCGGGAGGGGGGATCGGGAGACCCAGTACTTC	CASGRGDRETQYF
TRBJ1-5	TRBV7-8	.	TRBD1	TGTGCCAGCAGCTCAGACAGGGCACTTCAGCCCCAGCATTTT	CASSSDRALQPQHF
TRBJ2-5	TRBV30	.	TRBD2	TGTGCCTGGAGTTGGCCCAGCGGGGGGCTAGAGACCCAGTACTTC	CAWSWPSGGLETQYF
TRBJ1-1	TRBV15	.	.	TGTGCCACCAGCAGAGGACTTATCTCTGGAAAGAGGGCTTTCTTT	CATSRGLISGKRAFF
TRBJ2-7	TRBV12-5	.	.	TGTGCTAGTGGTTCTACCTTCTACGAGCAGTACTTC	CASGSTFYEQYF
TRBJ2-7	TRBV15	.	.	TGTGCCACCAGCAGAGCGAGGAGTTTATCCTACGAGCAGTACTTC	CATSRARSLSYEQYF
TRBJ1-6	TRBV10-3	.	.	TGTGCCAGCAGTTACTCCGGGGGAGGAAATTCACCCCTCCACTTT	CASSYSGGGNSPLHF
TRBJ1-2	TRBV27	.	.	TGTGCCAGCAGTCCGGACAGTCGCTATGGCTACACCTTC	CASSPDSRYGYTF
TRBJ2-1	TRBV30	.	TRBD2	TGTGCCTGGAGTGGAGGGCCCAGCGGGGTACGCAATGAGCAGTTCTTC	CAWSGGPSGVRNEQFF
TRBJ1-2	TRBV20-1	.	.	TGCAGTGCTTGGGCCCTCGGAGGCTACACCTTC	CSAWALGGYTF
TRBJ1-2	TRBV5-6	few	TRBD1	TGTGCCAGCAGCTTTCCGGGACAGGGTCATATGAACTATGGCTACACCTTC	CASSFPGQGHMNYGYTF
TRBJ2-7	TRBV11-1	.	TRBD1	TGTGCCAGCAGCTTGGCTATGACAGGGTCAGGCTACGAGCAGTACTTC	CASSLAMTGSGYEQYF
TRBJ1-2	TRBV19	.	.	TGTGCCAGTAGCGACGGGACTTACTATGGCTACACCTTC	CASSDGTYYGYTF
TRBJ2-4	TRBV6-4	.	TRBD1	TGTGCCAGCAGCCCCGGGACAGGGGATGGCAAAAACATTCAGTACTTC	CASSPGTGDGKNIQYF
TRBJ2-3	TRBV29-1	.	.	TGCAGCGTAAGGCGGGGCACAGATACGCAGTATTTT	CSVRRGTDTQYF
TRBJ2-1	TRBV2	.	.	TGTGCCAGCAGTGAAGTTACAGGTTTCCAAATCCTGGATGAGCAGTTCTTC	CASSEVTGFQILDEQFF
TRBJ1-2	TRBV4-1	.	.	TGCGCCAGCAGCCAAGATCCGGGCAGGGGAGTAGAGGGCTACACCTTC	CASSQDPGRGVEGYTF
TRBJ2-7	TRBV5-4	many	TRBD1	TGTGCCAGCAGCTTCCCGACAGGGGCCGCCCACGAGCAGTACTTC	CASSFPTGAAHEQYF
TRBJ1-5	TRBV7-9	.	TRBD1	TGTGCCAGCAGCTTAGGCCCACAGGGGGGGAATCAGCCCCAGCATTTT	CASSLGPQGGNQPQHF
TRBJ1-2	TRBV6-1	few	TRBD1	TGTGCCAGCAGATATGGGACAGGGAACTATGGCTACACCTTC	CASRYGTGNYGYTF
TRBJ1-4	TRBV18	.	.	TGTGCCAGCTCACCGTACCCCCAGGAAAAACTGTTTTTT	CASSPYPQEKLFF